This record looks at one T cell receptor beta chain sequence and its context. This entry is derived from a study of T cell changes during pregnancy in multiple sclerosis. Germline CDR1 is MNHEY and CDR2 is SMNVEV (reference sequence). Trimming cost V 4 bases and J 7 bases; bases outside gene matches: 11. The CDR3 extends over 15 amino acids. Clones were read by immunoSEQ multiplex PCR, and TCRdb kept only the in-frame ones, dropping some. The sample holds more than 70,000 clones; more than 85% are singletons and the top ten take under 0.95%. The clonotype was recovered from a female donor with multiple sclerosis, enrolled in a pregnancy study. The sample here was peripheral blood, taken before pregnancy. The chain joins TRBV27 to TRBJ2-7; 9 bases are a match to TRBD2. CDR3 amino acids: CASSSATSGSVEQYF. In DNA form, the CDR3 reads TGTGCCAGCAGTTCAGCGACTAGCGGTTCTGTAGAGCAGTACTTC.